The next 20 T cell receptor beta chains were all read from a single sample in a study of Ad26.COV2.S vaccination and SARS-CoV-2 variants. Stated treatment: 15 to 20 received Ad26.COV2.S at low or high dose, single or two shots; several received placebo; per-sample allocation not given. After the first vaccine or placebo injection, samples were drawn on day 63. The protocol was immunoSEQ multiplex PCR, while the TCRdb copy is restricted to in-frame clones and leaves out a portion. In the table there are about 350,000 clones, 80% to 90% of which are singletons. Specimen: peripheral blood, collected in a trial of Ad26.COV2.S vaccine versus placebo. These receptors all come from a person between 18 and 65 years old who received the Ad26.COV2.S COVID-19 vaccine or a placebo.

The chain links TRBV3-1 (or the pseudogene TRBV3-2) to TRBJ1-1; D not resolved. The CDR3 spans 14 residues. The germline CDR1 and CDR2 sequences are LGHDT and YNNKEL (reference sequence). Trimming stripped 1 base from V and 4 bases from J, with 10 bases between. CDR3 bases: TGTGCCAGCAGCCAAGTTGTACAGTCCACTGAAGCTTTCTTT. This sequence encodes CASSQVVQSTEAFF.

V is TRBV2 and J is TRBJ1-1, with a possible D match to TRBD1 (6 bases). Germline-derived CDR1 and CDR2 are SNHLY and FYNNEI. V dropped 8 bases and J dropped 6 bases, with 16 bases sitting between them. This CDR3 is built from 13 residues. The CDR3 protein is CASFQGKWAEAFF. The CDR3 bases are TGTGCCAGCTTTCAGGGGAAGTGGGCTGAAGCTTTCTTT.

The chain recombines TRBV5-1 with TRBJ2-5; D is unresolved. Per germline, CDR1 SGHRS and CDR2 YFSETQ. The CDR3 is 8 amino acids. V lost 6 bases and J lost 6, with 0 bases in between. The CDR3 DNA sequence: TGCGCCAGCAAGACCCAGTACTTC. This translates into CASKTQYF.

The V call is TRBV7-9, the J call TRBJ2-1; D not resolved. Germline CDR1 and CDR2: SEHNR and FQNEAQ (reference sequence). Trimming removed 5 bases from V and 14 bases from J, with 4 bases in between. This CDR3 contains 8 residues. CDR3 DNA sequence: TGTGCCAGCAGCCTGGAGTTCTTC. Its translation: CASSLEFF.

The chain recombines TRBV7-2 with TRBJ1-2, with D unresolved. The germline V gene has CDR1 SGHTA and CDR2 FQGNSA. The CDR3 length is 12 residues. The ends were cut back, 6 bases at V and 4 bases at J, with 9 bases in the middle. For the CDR3, the DNA is TGTGCCAGCAGGGGCGGCCTCTATGGCTACACCTTC. Protein: CASRGGLYGYTF.

The chain joins TRBV28 to TRBJ1-6, with TRBD1 matching 7 bases. The trim removed 2 bases at V and 2 bases at J, leaving 6 bases unmatched. Germline lookup yields CDR1 MDHEN and CDR2 SYDVKM. The CDR3 is 17 residues long. In nucleotides, the CDR3 is TGTGCCAGCAGTTTACGGGGGACAGAGACCTATAATTCACCCCTCCACTTT. It yields the protein CASSLRGTETYNSPLHF. Based on the CDR3 plus reference TRBV28 and TRBJ1-6, the full variable domain is DVKVTQSSRYLVKRTGEKVFLECVQDMDHENMFWYRQDPGLGLRLIYFSYDVKMKEKGDIPEGYSVSREKKERFSLILESASTNQTSMYLCASSLRGTETYNSPLHFGNGTRLTVT.

This clone has just a few counts. The chain recombines TRBV6-2 or TRBV6-3 with TRBJ2-3; TRBD1 aligns across 11 bases. CDR3 length: 17 residues. Trimming took 5 bases from V and 6 from J; bases not matched to a gene: 13. The V gene's germline CDR1 is MNHEY and CDR2 SVGEGT. The CDR3 reads CASSRTPGQGGLDTQYF. The CDR3 coding sequence is TGTGCCAGCAGTAGAACACCGGGACAGGGGGGATTGGATACGCAGTATTTT.

The genes are TRBV7-2 and TRBJ2-2; 8 bases match TRBD1. Germline V gene lookup returns CDR1 SGHTA and CDR2 FQGNSA. The CDR3 runs 17 residues. V shed 5 bases and J 0 bases; nucleotides not matched to a gene: 8. CDR3 sequence: CASSPGGGKSNTGELFF. CDR3 sequence (DNA): TGTGCCAGCAGCCCAGGGGGCGGGAAGTCGAACACCGGGGAGCTGTTTTTT.

The V gene is TRBV6-6, the J gene TRBJ1-2; D is undetermined. The CDR3 loop spans 16 amino acids. Germline V gene lookup returns CDR1 MNHNY and CDR2 SVGAGI (reference sequence). The ends were cut back, 5 bases at V and 6 bases at J, with 22 bases in the middle. CDR3 residues: CASSPRRQTNLDGYTF. CDR3 DNA: TGTGCCAGCAGTCCTCGGCGCCAGACGAACTTGGATGGCTACACCTTC.

The gene calls are TRBV28 and TRBJ1-1; D is unclear. This CDR3 contains 14 residues. Germline V gives CDR1 MDHEN, CDR2 SYDVKM. V gave up 2 bases and J gave up 2 bases, with 9 bases separating them. The DNA for the CDR3 is TGTGCCAGCAGTTTAGGGCAAGGAAACACTGAAGCTTTCTTT. Its translation is CASSLGQGNTEAFF.

The rearrangement links TRBV28 to TRBJ1-3; no clear D gene. The CDR3 extends over 12 amino acids. Per the germline V gene, CDR1 is MDHEN and CDR2 is SYDVKM. Trimming stripped 2 bases from V and 4 bases from J, with 3 bases between. The CDR3 reads CASSLGGNTIYF. CDR3 sequence (DNA): TGTGCCAGCAGTTTAGGGGGAAACACCATATATTTT.

The chain couples TRBV9 to TRBJ2-1; no reliable D call. The germline CDR1 and CDR2 sequences are SGDLS and YYNGEE. V gave up 3 bases and J gave up 8 bases, with 15 bases separating them. This CDR3 region has 14 residues. The CDR3 here is CASSERLATDEQFF. The DNA of the CDR3 is TGTGCCAGCAGCGAACGACTGGCGACCGATGAGCAGTTCTTC.

The V gene is TRBV5-8, the J gene TRBJ2-7; 9 bases are a match to TRBD1. The CDR3 is 15 amino acids. Germline CDR1 is SGHTS and CDR2 is YDEGEE. Trimming took 0 bases from V and 0 from J; bases not matched to a gene: 1. CDR3 protein: CASSLGGQGSYEQYF. Written as DNA, the CDR3 is TGTGCCAGCAGCTTGGGGGGACAGGGCTCCTACGAGCAGTACTTC.

This clone was found a few times. This rearrangement joins TRBV4-2 to TRBJ2-7; 7 bases map to TRBD1. Germline V gene lookup returns CDR1 LGHNA and CDR2 YNFKEQ. This CDR3 has 15 amino acids. The V gene end was trimmed by 5 bases and the J gene end by 5 bases; junction bases not matched to a gene: 12. The CDR3 protein is CASSTKGAGRDEQYF. The CDR3 DNA follows: TGTGCCAGCAGCACTAAGGGGGCAGGGCGCGACGAGCAGTACTTC.

The V and J genes are TRBV7-2 and TRBJ1-6, with D unclear. Trimming took off 5 bases at V and 5 bases at J, with 10 bases between the two ends. The CDR3 consists of 14 residues. Germline V lookup: CDR1 SGHTA, CDR2 FQGNSA. CDR3 sequence reads: CASSPLWNNSPLHF. The CDR3 nucleotides read TGTGCCAGCAGCCCACTGTGGAATAATTCACCCCTCCACTTT.

This chain joins TRBV2 and TRBJ2-5; tentatively, D is TRBD2 (7 bases). Trimming took off 7 bases at V and 5 bases at J, with 14 bases between the two ends. The CDR3 has 13 residues. Germline-derived CDR1 and CDR2 are SNHLY and FYNNEI. CDR3 amino acids: CASMGGRRETQYF. The CDR3 coding sequence is TGTGCCAGCATGGGGGGGCGGCGGGAGACCCAGTACTTC.

The V gene is TRBV19, the J gene TRBJ1-1; D is unresolved. Trimming pared 2 bases from V and 4 bases from J, leaving 11 bases between. The CDR3 spans 14 residues. The germline CDR1 and CDR2 sequences are LNHDA and SQIVND (reference sequence). In nucleotides, the CDR3 is TGTGCCAGTAGTATAAGGTCGGAGGGCACTGAAGCTTTCTTT. Encoded protein: CASSIRSEGTEAFF.

This chain uses TRBV3-1 (or the pseudogene TRBV3-2) with TRBJ2-7; TRBD2 agrees at 10 bases. Trimming took 3 bases from V and 7 from J; bases not matched to a gene: 12. The CDR3 runs to 16 residues. Germline V gives CDR1 LGHDT, CDR2 YNNKEL (reference sequence). The CDR3 sequence: CASSQGWGTSGKEQYF. CDR3 nucleotides: TGTGCCAGCAGCCAGGGGTGGGGTACTAGCGGGAAAGAGCAGTACTTC.

V is TRBV4-3 and J is TRBJ2-7; D ambiguous. Trimming removed 0 bases from V and 3 bases from J, with 6 bases in between. Per germline, CDR1 LGHNA and CDR2 YSLEER. This CDR3 region has 13 residues. The CDR3 region is CASSQDLDYEQYF. In DNA, the CDR3 is TGCGCCAGCAGCCAAGATCTAGACTACGAGCAGTACTTC.

This chain joins TRBV6-2 or TRBV6-3 and TRBJ2-5; D uncertain. Germline CDR1 is MNHEY and CDR2 is SVGEGT. The CDR3 length is 13 residues. V lost 2 bases and J lost 7, with 11 bases in between. In DNA form, the CDR3 reads TGTGCCAGCAGTTACGCTCTGTCGGGGACCCAGTACTTC. The encoded protein is CASSYALSGTQYF.